A selection of T cell receptor beta chains follows, all from one sample in a study of brain metastases from non-small cell lung cancer. The protocol was immunoSEQ multiplex PCR, while the TCRdb copy is restricted to in-frame clones and leaves out a portion. This sample has nearly 2,500 clones, with more than 70% found just once. Sequenced material: tumor-adjacent normal tissue. These receptors all come from a donor aged 40 or over with non-small cell lung cancer. Each CDR3 is given with its conserved first and last residue. The order of the fields is clone size, V gene, D gene, J gene, CDR3 protein, CDR3 DNA. D genes are given only for firm matches. Some rows have no size entry. The others give once, few or many, or a class for an expanded clone.

>NA|TRBV7-9|NA|TRBJ1-5
CASSLAAAGADQPQHF
TGTGCCAGCAGCTTAGCGGCGGCAGGGGCTGATCAGCCCCAGCATTTT
>NA|TRBV7-6|NA|TRBJ1-1
CASSPDSPSGTEAFF
TGTGCCAGCAGCCCGGACAGCCCTTCGGGCACTGAAGCTTTCTTT
>NA|TRBV5-1|NA|TRBJ2-7
CASSTQGQWAEEQYF
TGCGCCAGCAGCACCCAAGGACAGTGGGCCGAGGAGCAGTACTTC
>NA|TRBV6-1|TRBD2|TRBJ2-3
CASSELAGSTDTQYF
TGTGCCAGCAGTGAACTAGCGGGTAGCACAGATACGCAGTATTTT
>NA|TRBV6-5|NA|TRBJ2-5
CASSYQASETQYF
TGTGCCAGCAGTTACCAGGCTTCGGAGACCCAGTACTTC
>NA|TRBV10-3|NA|TRBJ1-2
CAISEMGDERGYTF
TGTGCCATCAGTGAGATGGGGGACGAGCGTGGCTACACCTTC
>NA|TRBV11-2|NA|TRBJ2-3
CASSLGAGRTDTQYF
TGTGCCAGCAGCTTAGGGGCGGGCCGCACAGATACGCAGTATTTT
>NA|TRBV3-1/TRBV3-2|NA|TRBJ2-3
CASSGPAGDTQYF
TGTGCCAGCAGCGGACCGGCAGGGGATACGCAGTATTTT
>once|TRBV18|NA|TRBJ2-5
CASSRGPGPFQETQYF
TGTGCCAGCTCACGGGGGCCAGGACCCTTTCAAGAGACCCAGTACTTC
>NA|TRBV6-1|NA|TRBJ1-2
CASSENQLYGYTF
TGTGCCAGCAGTGAAAATCAATTATATGGCTACACCTTC
>NA|TRBV4-1|TRBD1|TRBJ2-3
CTSSQAIETGGTDTQYF
TGCACCAGCAGCCAAGCAATTGAGACAGGGGGCACAGATACGCAGTATTTT
>NA|TRBV24-1|TRBD2|TRBJ2-5
CATSDDREDQETQYF
TGTGCCACCAGTGATGACCGGGAGGACCAAGAGACCCAGTACTTC
>once|TRBV4-1|TRBD1|TRBJ1-1
CASSHTGEDTEAFF
TGCGCCAGCAGCCATACAGGGGAGGACACTGAAGCTTTCTTT
>NA|TRBV19|NA|TRBJ1-5
CASRWAASSNQPQHF
TGTGCCAGTAGATGGGCAGCCTCTAGCAATCAGCCCCAGCATTTT
>NA|TRBV2|TRBD2|TRBJ2-5
CANCGTSVEETQYF
TGTGCCAATTGTGGGACTAGCGTCGAAGAGACCCAGTACTTC
>NA|TRBV9|TRBD1|TRBJ2-2
CASSVTRDRVNTGELFF
TGTGCCAGCAGCGTGACCCGGGACAGGGTCAACACCGGGGAGCTGTTTTTT
>few|TRBV27|NA|TRBJ2-2
CASSPHSSVDTGELFF
TGTGCCAGCAGTCCCCACTCTAGCGTGGACACCGGGGAGCTGTTTTTT
>NA|TRBV5-1|NA|TRBJ1-1
CASANEWGTEAFF
TGCGCCAGCGCTAACGAATGGGGGACTGAAGCTTTCTTT
>NA|TRBV27|NA|TRBJ1-5
CASKGGRSQGDSQPQHF
TGTGCCAGCAAGGGCGGGCGGAGTCAGGGTGATAGTCAGCCCCAGCATTTT
>NA|TRBV25-1|NA|TRBJ2-1
CASSESTDYNEQFF
TGTGCCAGCAGTGAATCGACGGATTACAATGAGCAGTTCTTC
>NA|TRBV24-1|NA|TRBJ1-3
CATSDLTVVGTIYF
TGTGCCACCAGTGATTTGACGGTTGTGGGCACCATATATTTT
>NA|TRBV6-2/TRBV6-3|TRBD1|TRBJ2-3
CASSYLEQGRYF
TGTGCCAGCAGTTACTTGGAACAGGGGAGGTATTTT
>NA|TRBV29-1|TRBD1|TRBJ2-1
CSVAHRGQGEQFF
TGCAGCGTTGCGCACAGGGGGCAGGGAGAGCAGTTCTTC
>NA|TRBV5-1|NA|TRBJ2-3
CASSLGRLKTVDF
TGCGCCAGCAGCTTGGGCAGGCTTAAGACAGTGGATTTT
>NA|TRBV7-9|TRBD1|TRBJ1-1
CASSEAGTEMNTEAFF
TGTGCCAGCAGCGAGGCCGGGACAGAGATGAACACTGAAGCTTTCTTT
>NA|TRBV5-1|NA|TRBJ2-5
CASSPGRGLGETQYF
TGCGCCAGCAGCCCGGGGCGGGGTTTGGGGGAGACCCAGTACTTC
>NA|TRBV6-2/TRBV6-3|TRBD2|TRBJ2-4
CASSYNVGGYENIQYF
TGTGCCAGCAGTTACAACGTGGGGGGGTATGAAAACATTCAGTACTTC
>NA|TRBV3-1/TRBV3-2|NA|TRBJ1-1
CASSQDWAVGAFF
TGTGCCAGCAGCCAAGACTGGGCTGTTGGCGCTTTCTTT
>NA|TRBV4-2|NA|TRBJ2-6
CASSQDGDSGANVLTF
TGTGCCAGCAGCCAAGATGGGGATTCTGGGGCCAACGTCCTGACTTTC
>NA|TRBV7-6|NA|TRBJ1-6
CASGPPLHF
TGTGCCAGCGGGCCACCCCTCCACTTT
>NA|TRBV7-2|NA|TRBJ1-1
CASSLAQNTEAFF
TGTGCCAGCAGCTTAGCACAGAACACTGAAGCTTTCTTT